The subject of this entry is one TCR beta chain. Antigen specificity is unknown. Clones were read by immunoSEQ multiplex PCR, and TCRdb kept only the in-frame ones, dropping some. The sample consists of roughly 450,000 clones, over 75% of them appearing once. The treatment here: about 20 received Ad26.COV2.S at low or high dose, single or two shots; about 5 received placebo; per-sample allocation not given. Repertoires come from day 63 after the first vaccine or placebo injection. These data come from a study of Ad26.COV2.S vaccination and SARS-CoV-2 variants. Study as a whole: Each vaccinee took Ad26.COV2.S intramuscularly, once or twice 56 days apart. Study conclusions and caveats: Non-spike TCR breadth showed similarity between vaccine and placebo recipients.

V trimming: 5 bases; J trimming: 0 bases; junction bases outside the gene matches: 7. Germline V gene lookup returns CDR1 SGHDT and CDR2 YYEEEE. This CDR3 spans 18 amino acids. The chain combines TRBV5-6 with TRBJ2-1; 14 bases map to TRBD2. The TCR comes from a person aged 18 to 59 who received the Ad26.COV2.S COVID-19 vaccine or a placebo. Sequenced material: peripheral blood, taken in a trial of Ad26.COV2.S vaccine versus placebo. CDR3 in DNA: TGTGCCAGCAGGCCGGGACTAGCGGGAGTAAGCTCCTACAATGAGCAGTTCTTC. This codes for CASRPGLAGVSSYNEQFF.